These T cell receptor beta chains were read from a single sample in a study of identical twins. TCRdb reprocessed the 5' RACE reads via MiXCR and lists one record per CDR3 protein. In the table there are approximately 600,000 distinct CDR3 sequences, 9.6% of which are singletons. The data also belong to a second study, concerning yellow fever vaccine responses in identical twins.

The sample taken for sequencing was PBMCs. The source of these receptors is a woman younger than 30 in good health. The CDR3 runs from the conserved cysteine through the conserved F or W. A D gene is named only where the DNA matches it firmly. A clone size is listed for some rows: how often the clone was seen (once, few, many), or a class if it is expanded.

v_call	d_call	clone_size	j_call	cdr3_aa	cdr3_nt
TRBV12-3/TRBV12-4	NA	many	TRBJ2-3	CASSLVQWGSTDTQYF	TGTGCCAGCAGTTTAGTGCAGTGGGGGAGCACAGATACGCAGTATTTT
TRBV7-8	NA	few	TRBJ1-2	CASSLDRVTKVWDYTF	TGTGCCAGCAGCTTAGACAGAGTCACGAAGGTATGGGACTACACCTTC
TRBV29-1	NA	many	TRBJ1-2	CSVGGFNYGYTF	TGCAGCGTTGGCGGGTTTAACTATGGCTACACCTTC
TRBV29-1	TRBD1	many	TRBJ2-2	CSVKGTADTGELFF	TGCAGCGTGAAAGGGACAGCGGACACCGGGGAGCTGTTTTTT
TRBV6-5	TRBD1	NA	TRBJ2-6	CASSYQGQGAGANVLTF	TGTGCCAGCAGTTACCAGGGACAGGGGGCTGGGGCCAACGTCCTGACTTTC
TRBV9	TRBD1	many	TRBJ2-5	CASSVEGRGQGETQYF	TGTGCCAGCAGCGTAGAAGGACGGGGACAGGGAGAGACCCAGTACTTC
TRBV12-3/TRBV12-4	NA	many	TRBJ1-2	CASSFRIYGYTF	TGTGCCAGCAGTTTTCGGATCTATGGCTACACCTTC
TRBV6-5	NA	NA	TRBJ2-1	CASSYEAFYNEQFF	TGTGCCAGCAGTTATGAAGCCTTCTACAATGAGCAGTTCTTC
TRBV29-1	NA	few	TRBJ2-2	CSVGLPSNTGELFF	TGCAGCGTGGGTCTACCATCGAACACCGGGGAGCTGTTTTTT
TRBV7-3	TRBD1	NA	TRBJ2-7	CASSLIPGQSYEQYF	TGTGCCAGCAGCCTCATCCCGGGACAGAGCTACGAGCAGTACTTC
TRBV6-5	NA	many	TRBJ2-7	CASSNSISAYEQYF	TGTGCCAGCAGTAACTCCATTAGCGCGTACGAGCAGTACTTC
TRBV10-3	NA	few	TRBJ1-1	CAIGGPNTEAFF	TGTGCCATCGGTGGCCCGAACACTGAAGCTTTCTTT
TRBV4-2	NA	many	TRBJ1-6	CASSPGQVPLHF	TGTGCCAGCAGCCCGGGCCAAGTGCCCCTCCACTTT
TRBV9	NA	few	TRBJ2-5	CASSVDGALAETQYF	TGTGCCAGCAGCGTAGATGGGGCCTTAGCGGAGACCCAGTACTTC
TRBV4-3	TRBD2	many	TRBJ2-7	CASSQDQGGAYEQYF	TGCGCCAGCAGCCAAGATCAGGGAGGGGCCTACGAGCAGTACTTC
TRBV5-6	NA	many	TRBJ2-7	CASSLFSLAGEQYF	TGTGCCAGCAGCTTGTTTTCTTTGGCTGGCGAGCAGTACTTC
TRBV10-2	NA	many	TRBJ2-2	CASRTPNGNTGELFF	TGCGCCAGCAGGACCCCTAACGGGAACACCGGGGAGCTGTTTTTT